The 24 T cell receptor beta chains below come from one sample, sequenced in a study of cytomegalovirus exposure and HLA in healthy donors. PCR primers comprised 60 Vbeta and 13 Jbeta primers. Profiled with immunoSEQ multiplex PCR; TCRdb holds only in-frame clones, not every one. The data contain approximately 100,000 clones, approximately 74% of them singletons. Sequencing used PBMCs. The receptors were sampled from a male donor in good health and CMV-seronegative.

This chain uses TRBV4-1 with TRBJ2-7, with a possible D match to TRBD1 (6 bases). Germline CDR1 MGHRA, CDR2 YSYEKL. Trimming removed 3 bases at V and 3 bases at J, with 18 bases between. The CDR3 is made up of 16 amino acids. This CDR3 is CASSHDLQGWNYEQYF. The CDR3 DNA sequence: TGCGCCAGCAGCCACGATCTACAGGGTTGGAACTACGAGCAGTACTTC.

The chain uses TRBV29-1 and TRBJ2-1, with 12 nucleotides matching TRBD2. Trimming cost V 6 bases and J 6 bases; bases outside gene matches: 6. This CDR3 comprises 14 residues. CDR1 and CDR2 from the germline V gene are SQVTM and ANQGSEA. The CDR3 nucleotides are TGCAGCGTCCGGACTAGCGGGATCTCCAATGAGCAGTTCTTC. Amino acids: CSVRTSGISNEQFF.

V and J are TRBV28 and TRBJ2-1, with D hard to call. CDR3 length: 11 amino acids. Trimming took off 3 bases at V and 12 bases at J, with 9 bases between the two ends. CDR1 and CDR2 (germline): MDHEN, SYDVKM. CDR3 nucleotide sequence: TGTGCCAGCAGTTTCGGGTCTGGGCAGTTCTTC. Its translation is CASSFGSGQFF.

This clone was seen a few times. The CDR3 DNA reads as TGTGCCAGCAGCTTAGTAGGCGGGAGGATGGAGACCCAGTACTTC. Its translation: CASSLVGGRMETQYF. This rearrangement joins TRBV11-2 to TRBJ2-5; 8 nucleotides agree with TRBD2. V dropped 1 base and J dropped 5; count of bases not matched to a gene: 6. CDR1 and CDR2 from the germline V gene are SGHAT and FQNNGV. The CDR3 sequence is 15 residues long.

V is TRBV7-6 and J is TRBJ2-7; possibly TRBD2 for D (6 bases). This CDR3 spans 14 amino acids. V was cut by 2 bases and J by 3 bases, with 11 bases left in between. Germline lookup yields CDR1 SGHVS and CDR2 FNYEAQ. The CDR3 DNA sequence: TGTGCCAGCAGCTTAACGGGTAGCGGCTACGAGCAGTACTTC. This encodes CASSLTGSGYEQYF.

The genes are TRBV6-1 and TRBJ1-2; 7 bases line up with TRBD1. The CDR3 loop spans 12 amino acids. Germline V gene lookup returns CDR1 MNHNS and CDR2 SASEGT. Losses at the gene ends were 9 bases for V and 4 bases for J; bases not matched to a gene: 5. CDR3 loop: CARGGDSYGYTF. The CDR3 DNA reads TGTGCCAGGGGCGGGGACAGCTATGGCTACACCTTC.

The rearrangement links TRBV7-2 to TRBJ2-1; 9 bases fit TRBD2. The V and J ends lost 1 base and 4 bases, in that order; junction bases with no gene match: 2. CDR1 and CDR2 from the germline V gene are SGHTA and FQGNSA. This CDR3 contains 15 residues. The CDR3 DNA reads TGTGCCAGCAGCTTAGGCGGGGGGGGGTACAATGAGCAGTTCTTC. This codes for CASSLGGGGYNEQFF.

The chain joins TRBV9 to TRBJ2-1; 8 bases align to TRBD1. CDR3 length equals 18 residues. V lost 0 bases to trimming and J lost 1 base; unmatched junction nucleotides: 9. Germline values: CDR1 SGDLS, CDR2 YYNGEE. In DNA, the CDR3 is TGTGCCAGCAGCGTAGCTACAGGGGGAAAGGTATCCTACAATGAGCAGTTCTTC. Encoded protein: CASSVATGGKVSYNEQFF.

The gene calls are TRBV5-1 and TRBJ2-1, with a tentative D call TRBD1 (6 bases). This CDR3 has 16 amino acids. V gave up 3 bases and J gave up 5 bases, with 18 bases separating them. Per germline, CDR1 SGHRS and CDR2 YFSETQ. In DNA, the CDR3 is TGCGCCAGCAGCTCCTCAACAGGGTGGAGGCACAATGAGCAGTTCTTC. Its translation: CASSSSTGWRHNEQFF.

The DNA for the CDR3 is TGCGCCAGCAGCCAAGAGGCAGGGAGCAGTCAGGGGTTCTATGGCTACACCTTC. Amino acid sequence: CASSQEAGSSQGFYGYTF. The rearrangement joins TRBV4-1 to TRBJ1-2, with TRBD1 as a possible D gene (6 bases). The V end lost 0 bases, the J end lost 4 bases, and 21 bases lay between the germline ends. Germline CDR1 is MGHRA and CDR2 is YSYEKL. This CDR3 contains 18 residues.

This clone was seen more than once but under ten times. V and J are TRBV7-2 and TRBJ2-1, with unresolved D. In germline, CDR1 is SGHTA, CDR2 FQGNSA. The CDR3 totals 12 residues. V was shortened by 0 bases and J by 9 bases, with 6 bases between the two germline ends. The CDR3 DNA reads as TGTGCCAGCAGCTTAGCGGGCGTTGAGCAGTTCTTC. It encodes CASSLAGVEQFF.

The CDR3 reads CASSASQGRGVDTQYF. CDR3 nucleotide sequence: TGTGCCAGCAGCGCCTCACAGGGGCGGGGGGTAGATACGCAGTATTTT. This chain connects TRBV9 to TRBJ2-3; the D gene is possibly TRBD2 (8 bases). The CDR3 sequence is 16 residues long. CDR1 and CDR2 (germline): SGDLS, YYNGEE. V lost 3 bases, J lost 5 bases, and 19 bases lay in between.

The V call is TRBV9, the J call TRBJ1-4; a weak D match, TRBD1 (6 bases). The CDR3 is 17 amino acids. Germline loops: CDR1 SGDLS, CDR2 YYNGEE. Trimming shortened V by 4 bases and J by 2 bases, and 18 bases separated the two germline ends. CDR3 DNA: TGTGCCAGCAGCCACCCGAAACAGGGAGACACTAATGAAAAACTGTTTTTT. It yields the protein CASSHPKQGDTNEKLFF.

This chain links TRBV6-1 with TRBJ2-5, with 8 bases that match TRBD2. This CDR3 is 14 amino acids long. J was trimmed by 2 bases and V by 3 bases; bases with no gene match: 2. CDR1 is MNHNS, CDR2 SASEGT, per germline. In DNA, the CDR3 is TGTGCCAGCAGTGACGGGAGGGTTCAAGAGACCCAGTACTTC. As protein: CASSDGRVQETQYF.

The gene calls are TRBV6-6 and TRBJ2-3, with 8 nucleotides matching TRBD2. This CDR3 region has 16 residues. Trimming at V came to 2 bases and at J to 0 bases, leaving 4 bases not matched to a gene. CDR1 and CDR2 from the germline V gene are MNHNY and SVGAGI (reference sequence). DNA of the CDR3: TGTGCCAGCAGTTACGTAGCGGGGTCTAGCACAGATACGCAGTATTTT. Residues: CASSYVAGSSTDTQYF.

This chain links TRBV9 with TRBJ1-1; the D gene is possibly TRBD1 (5 bases). Trimming removed 0 bases at V and 5 bases at J, with 14 bases between. Germline V gene data show CDR1 as SGDLS and CDR2 as YYNGEE. The CDR3 covers 15 residues. CDR3 amino acids: CASSVGGGIGTEAFF. CDR3 nucleotides: TGTGCCAGCAGCGTAGGCGGGGGTATTGGGACTGAAGCTTTCTTT.

J is TRBJ1-2 and V is TRBV19, with TRBD1 matching over 9 bases. Unmatched junction bases numbered 1, after V lost 2 bases and J lost 6 bases. Looked up from germline, CDR1 is LNHDA and CDR2 is SQIVND (reference sequence). This CDR3 has 13 amino acids. The CDR3 region is CASSITGGDGYTF. The CDR3 coding sequence is TGTGCCAGTAGTATAACAGGGGGCGATGGCTACACCTTC.

The rearrangement links TRBV27 to TRBJ2-1; D is perhaps TRBD1 (5 bases). V dropped 5 bases and J dropped 0 bases, with 11 bases sitting between them. The CDR3 is 15 residues long. Germline CDR1 reads MNHEY; CDR2 reads SMNVEV (reference sequence). As DNA, the CDR3 is TGTGCCAGCAGTCCAAGACAGAGCTCCTACAATGAGCAGTTCTTC. This sequence encodes CASSPRQSSYNEQFF.

The CDR3 bases are TGTGCCAGCAGGCCTAACAGGGGGCGCGGGGAGCTGTTTTTT. Translating it yields CASRPNRGRGELFF. J is TRBJ2-2 and V is TRBV28; 9 bases map to TRBD1. The ends lost 6 bases at V and 7 bases at J; junction bases unmatched: 6. The germline CDR1 and CDR2 sequences are MDHEN and SYDVKM. This CDR3 spans 14 amino acids.

The rearrangement joins TRBV5-6 to TRBJ2-7; maybe TRBD2 (5 bases). Trimming cost V 4 bases and J 4 bases, with 6 bases left between them. The length of the CDR3 is 11 residues. Germline V CDR1 and CDR2: SGHDT, YYEEEE. The CDR3: CASSLAYEQYF. The CDR3 region has the DNA TGTGCCAGCAGCCTAGCTTACGAGCAGTACTTC.

The chain is built from TRBV5-1 and TRBJ2-7, with D perhaps TRBD2 (6 bases). The CDR3 loop spans 13 amino acids. Deletions cut 7 bases from V and 2 bases from J, with 13 bases between. Germline CDR1 is SGHRS and CDR2 is YFSETQ. CDR3 loop: CASGPSVAYEQYF. The DNA of the CDR3 is TGCGCCAGCGGACCTAGCGTTGCCTACGAGCAGTACTTC.

This chain uses TRBV27 with TRBJ1-1; possibly TRBD1 for D (6 bases). CDR3 size: 14 residues. Germline CDR1 and CDR2: MNHEY and SMNVEV (reference sequence). V was clipped by 6 bases and J by 4 bases, with 15 bases between them. CDR3 sequence: CASSLPGQITEAFF. The CDR3 DNA reads as TGTGCCAGCAGCCTACCCGGACAGATCACTGAAGCTTTCTTT.

The chain carries TRBV7-2 and TRBJ1-1; the D is unclear. This CDR3 contains 11 residues. Germline lookup yields CDR1 SGHTA and CDR2 FQGNSA. V was shortened by 2 bases and J by 8 bases, with 6 bases between the two germline ends. The CDR3 here is CASSLPREAFF. CDR3 sequence (DNA): TGTGCCAGCAGCTTACCTAGAGAAGCTTTCTTT.

The chain combines TRBV16 with TRBJ2-7, with 7 bases matching TRBD2. Germline V lookup: CDR1 KGHSY, CDR2 FQNENV. The junction had 5 bases not matched to a gene; V was cut back by 4 bases and J by 5 bases. The CDR3 has 13 residues. The CDR3 loop is CASSRSGTHEQYF. The CDR3 bases are TGTGCCAGCAGCCGCAGCGGGACCCACGAGCAGTACTTC.